This T cell receptor (beta chain) originates from a study of blood T cells in healthy people across ages. PBMCs numbering at least 6 million were isolated per sample. From germline, CDR1 is SNHLY and CDR2 FYNNEI. V shed 2 bases and J 11 bases; nucleotides not matched to a gene: 14. CDR3 length: 15 residues. It was with a sample-barcoded 5' primer and a J-beta primer mix that a second PCR of about 7 to 12 cycles was run. Tagging of each cDNA molecule was performed by a template-switch adaptor with 12 random nucleotides. TCRdb reanalysed the 5' RACE reads using MiXCR and keeps one entry per CDR3 protein. The sample carries 1 million to 1.2 million distinct CDR3 sequences, approximately 38% recorded once. Worth noting for this clonotype: The antigen is undetermined.

Whole-study results and caveats: PBMCs left unsorted prevented a conclusive naive versus antigen-experienced comparison.

Sequencing used blood. The sequence was collected from a man aged 18 to 30 in good health. The chain combines TRBV2 with TRBJ2-5; 7 bases map to TRBD1. The CDR3 DNA reads TGTGCCAGCAGTGAAACGACAGGGAAGCGGAATGAGCAGTACTTC. As protein: CASSETTGKRNEQYF. The full variable domain, its missing parts supplied by reference TRBV2 and TRBJ2-5, is EPEVTQTPSHQVTQMGQEVILRCVPISNHLYFYWYRQILGQKVEFLVSFYNNEISEKSEIFDDQFSVERPDGSNFTLKIRSTKLEDSAMYFCASSETTGKRNEQYFGPGTRLLVL.